The clone carrying this T cell receptor beta chain was detected ten times or more. Its antigen is as yet unknown. TCRdb used MiXCR to reprocess the multiplex PCR reads, holding one entry per CDR3 protein. The table records some 250,000 distinct CDR3 sequences, less than 40% of them present only once. Germline trimming cut 5 bases from V and 4 bases from J; bases unmatched to any gene: 6. CDR1 and CDR2 from the germline V gene are DFQATT and SNEGSKA (reference sequence). CDR3 size: 14 residues. This specimen comes from a study of breast tumors, draining lymph nodes, adjacent tissues. Samples came from axillary lymph nodes draining the breast cancer. The study, taken as a whole, reports: Data only fit, rather than demonstrated, lymph node origin of most tumor T cells. Tumor and nontumor repertoires were significantly more similar in luminal-like than in basal-like breast cancer.

The sequence was obtained from a female donor with breast cancer. Some clones in this sample may be carry-over from other donors' samples. The chain is built from TRBV20-1 and TRBJ2-1, with 9 bases fitting TRBD2. Material: axillary lymph node tissue. The CDR3 region has the DNA TGCAGTGCTTTTAGCGGGAGATCATACAATGAGCAGTTCTTC. It specifies CSAFSGRSYNEQFF.